The rows below give T cell receptor beta chains drawn from one sample of a study of T cells in Graves' hyperthyroidism and ophthalmopathy. TCRdb recomputed calls from the multiplex PCR reads with MiXCR, one row per CDR3 protein. The table shows tens of thousands of distinct CDR3 sequences, with about 54% occurring only once. The sequenced sample consisted of peripheral blood or thyroid tissue (not recorded which). Receptor source: a young man with Graves' hyperthyroidism. The conserved cysteine and the conserved F or W are not part of the CDR3 here.

TRBJ2-7,TRBV7-9,ASSPEAYEQY
TRBJ1-6,TRBV11-2,ASSLDPGPYSPLH
TRBJ2-5,TRBV29-1,SVEGTLETQY
TRBJ2-5,TRBV10-3,AISDGETQY
TRBJ1-1,TRBV11-2,ASSLVGSEAF
TRBJ2-5,TRBV11-2,ASSLSAERAETQY
TRBJ1-1,TRBV2,ASSDRGTGVMNTEAF
TRBJ1-2,TRBV7-2,ASSLGQGAWNGYT
TRBJ2-7,TRBV5-6,ASSADGRGDYEQY
TRBJ1-5,TRBV12-3/TRBV12-4,ASTFGGVQPQH
TRBJ1-6,TRBV19,ASSMKPPSSYNSPLH
TRBJ1-4,TRBV10-2,ASQDTVRGTNEKLF
TRBJ2-3,TRBV7-8,ASSLHWVAGQGRASGTDTQY
TRBJ1-4,TRBV9,ASSKGTGNEKLF
TRBJ2-2,TRBV12-3/TRBV12-4,ASSKHEQAGELF
TRBJ1-1,TRBV10-3,AIGGTMNTEAF
TRBJ1-2,TRBV7-2,ASSLRQGNGYT